Described below is a single T cell receptor beta chain sequence and its context. The clone's antigen remains unknown. Base qualities are missing; no much larger clone stands one base away. The sample belongs to a study of blood T cell repertoires in COVID-19 (dated by TCRdb to the early 2020s). As for the study more broadly: Samples covering the acute and convalescent phases of COVID-19 were provided by collaborators in the United States, Italy and Spain. The material from the prospective study consisted of cDNA or gDNA derived from T cells, B-cell-depleted T cells, or PBMCs. The dataset comprised deeply sampled blood TCRbeta repertoires from subjects exposed to, actively infected with, or recovered from COVID-19. The repertoires were made available in a free public database intended to serve as a resource for research on the immune response to SARS-CoV-2. Samples were obtained from the ongoing ImmuneRACE study (first 160 participants) and from approximately 1,200 subjects provided by 6 global collaborators. Sample metadata almost always included a de-identified subject ID, COVID-19 status, age in years and sex. Where available, HLA class I and class II types were taken from metadata supplied by the sample provider and were not determined by assay-based typing.

The CDR1 and CDR2 encoded by the germline V gene are SNHLY and FYNNEI. V drops 3 bases and J drops 4 bases, leaving 9 bases in between. The cysteine opens and the phenylalanine closes a CDR3 of 14 amino acids. Here the CDR3 DNA is all that survives: 42 bases in frame from base 1. Results and caveats for the whole study, not just this receptor: The amount of clinical and demographic metadata varied by source and participant and was provided uncurated.

Collaborating institutions collected whole blood in K2EDTA tubes following their own protocols. For TCRbeta analysis, collaborator samples were shipped as frozen whole blood, as isolated PBMCs, or as DNA extracted from either sample type. TCRbeta CDR3 regions were amplified from genomic DNA by means of the immunoSEQ Assay, a bias-controlled multiplex PCR. Turning to the authors' computational methods: The number of nucleated cells in each sample was estimated by amplification of reference gene primers within the assay. Sequence reads were collapsed and filtered to measure the absolute abundance of every unique TCRbeta CDR3 rearrangement. For each sample, productive Simpson clonality was calculated as the square root of Simpson's diversity index over productive rearrangements. TCRdb carries this immuneACCESS record with in-frame sequences only. Its versions omit some clonotypes, under half of them owing to an unresolved V gene in the studies checked, with the rest unexplained. From that table come the V and J calls and clone size; the DNA was used to work out D and trimming. A total of fewer than 200,000 clones appear in this sample, 65% to 85% of them only once. The ten largest clones take up approximately 11% of the sample.

The sequence was collected from a man aged 65 to 85 with active or convalescent COVID-19. Sample: peripheral blood. Recombination linked TRBV2 to TRBJ2-2, and perhaps TRBD2 as D gene, on 5 matching bases. Here the CDR3 is given as CASSDIRGTGELFF. The nucleotide sequence is TGTGCCAGCAGTGACATCCGGGGCACCGGGGAGCTGTTTTTT.